This T cell receptor (beta chain) was retrieved from a study of a mutant IDH1 vaccine in newly diagnosed glioma. Produced via immunoSEQ multiplex PCR; TCRdb's table is partial and in-frame only. The sample lists about 88,000 clones, over 70% seen once, with roughly 5.3% in the top ten. V shed 3 bases and J shed 4 bases, with 11 bases lying between them. The CDR3 covers 14 residues. Per the germline V gene, CDR1 is SGHNT and CDR2 is YYREEE (reference sequence). Time point defined: baseline, week 1 (first vaccination visit). Treatment defined: pre-vaccination baseline after standard-of-care therapy. The chain recombines TRBV5-4 with TRBJ2-1; possibly TRBD2 for D (5 bases). The source is a man in his forties with glioma. Some clones in this sample may be carry-over from other donors' samples. The input for sequencing was PBMCs, taken from a glioma patient treated with radiotherapy, temozolomide or both. CDR3 loop: CASSSSTGYNEQFF. The DNA of the CDR3 is TGTGCCAGCAGCTCGTCCACGGGATACAATGAGCAGTTCTTC.